This note documents a single TCR beta chain sequence. The clone's antigen remains unknown. A read error may be the cause here, since a much bigger clone is one base away. These data come from a study of molecular identifiers for immune sequencing clone quantification (dated by TCRdb to 2017 to 2018). Study-wide context: For a replicate experiment, the RNA from either roughly 18,000 or 92,000 naive CD8 T cells was divided into five aliquots, and four of those aliquots went on to sequencing. This methods study benchmarked molecular-identifier clustering-based TCR repertoire sequencing (MIDCIRS) and TCR RNA copy counting, using CD8 T cells to do so. Overall study outcomes, separate from this receptor: Spiked-in Jurkat TCR RNA equal to a single cell's worth was reported to be detectable even within one million naive CD8 T cells. When barcode sub-clustering was not used, chimeric consensus sequences inflated TCR diversity, with chimeras reaching as high as 47%. In CMV-specific effector cells, clones with more than 20 RNA copies accounted for over 98% of molecules, whereas in naive cells such clones accounted for under 1%. Modeling estimated 3 to 3.5 recovered TCR RNA copies per cell, compared with about 10 by digital PCR, which implies roughly 29% capture efficiency. Naive libraries contained spiked-in Jurkat TCR RNA (approximately ten copies' worth), which is not part of the donor repertoire. Highly expanded clone sizes could be underestimated if identical TCR molecules share a barcode.

The library was produced with PCR. These reads were obtained on an Illumina HiSeq 4000. Bulk TCR libraries were generated as previously described, with the TCR primers listed in Table S5 used. The Qiagen AllPrep DNA/RNA kit was used to purify total RNA. Before analysis, reads from multiple sequencing runs of one library were combined. As for the authors' bioinformatics: Reads were retained only if their TCR constant sequence matched exactly, and those retained reads were trimmed to 150 nt and grouped according to their 12-nt molecular barcodes. Within each barcode group, reads were sub-clustered at a 15% Levenshtein threshold, and quality-weighted consensus sequences were built per RNA molecule. Non-functional sequences were filtered out, along with any lower-count sequence sitting one edit away from another sequence. Based on fitting two negative binomial distributions, any barcode sub-cluster with under 20% of the maximum read count was discarded. TCRdb reran the public reads through fastp at Q25 and MiXCR, keeping productive beta chains. Under each unique CDR3 protein, matching rows form one entry showing the most common genes and DNA. The V and J calls and clone size are TCRdb's, not the authors'. In this sample the table shows tens of thousands of distinct CDR3 sequences, less than 20% of which occur a single time. Together, the top ten hold around 1.6% of the sample.

Libraries of naive CD8 T cells were built from around 18,000 to 910,000 sorted cells, with 10%, 30% or 50% of the purified RNA used. Naive CD8 T cells, defined as CD8+CD4-CCR7+CD45RA+, were FACS-sorted into RLT Plus buffer on a BD FACSAria II. Roughly 10 TCR copies' worth of Jurkat RNA were spiked into about 20,000-1,000,000 naive CD8 T cell samples to test detection sensitivity. CD8 T cells were enriched using RosetteSep CD8+ T Cell Enrichment Cocktail and Ficoll-Paque, and the enriched cells then underwent ACK red cell lysis. Source material: naive CD8+ T cells from blood, with Jurkat cell RNA spiked in. Sample cell subset or site, as interpreted from the label and publication: FACS-sorted CD8+CD4-CCR7+CD45RA+ naive T cells. The receptor was derived from a human donor in good health. Some libraries in this study had Jurkat cell RNA spiked in.

The nucleotide sequence reads TGTGCCAGCAAGCGGGACACTGAAGTTTTCTTT. Its protein reads: CASKRDTEVFF. Recombination connected TRBV28 to TRBJ1-1, with TRBD1 as a weak D call on 6 bases. CDR1 and CDR2 were assigned from the germline V gene as MDHEN and SYDVKM. The CDR3 runs 11 amino acids, cysteine and phenylalanine included. Only CDR3 DNA is held: 33 bases, read in frame from base 1.